A single sample is the source of the 15 T cell receptor beta chains below, sequenced in a study of tumor-infiltrating lymphocytes in oesophageal squamous cell carcinoma. TCRdb re-called the PCR reads through MiXCR, storing one row per CDR3 protein. The repertoire holds around 18,000 distinct CDR3 sequences, with less than 50% as singletons. The sequencing input was esophageal tumor tissue. The source is a male donor with esophageal squamous cell carcinoma.

The chain uses TRBV27 and TRBJ2-5; 14 positions agree with TRBD2. The J call may be mistaken, given a closer DNA end match to TRBJ2-1. The CDR3 is 17 residues long. Germline V gives CDR1 MNHEY, CDR2 SMNVEV (reference sequence). The CDR3 reads CASSFLVGLAGDHEQFF. The CDR3 DNA follows: TGTGCCAGCAGTTTCCTAGTGGGACTAGCGGGAGACCATGAGCAGTTCTTC.

This clonotype was picked up many times. J is TRBJ2-5 and V is TRBV7-9; TRBD2 agrees at 9 bases. Germline V gives CDR1 SEHNR, CDR2 FQNEAQ (reference sequence). The CDR3 sequence is 14 residues long. V shed 1 base, J shed 11 bases, and the junction held 8 bases outside the gene matches. Written as DNA, the CDR3 is TGTGCCAGCAGCTTAGTAGCGGGGGTAAATGAGCAGTACTTC. Translating it yields CASSLVAGVNEQYF.

Note on this clonotype: An end of the junction does not agree with germline; a read error may underlie this. This chain uses TRBV12-3 or TRBV12-4 with TRBJ1-1; D call uncertain. CDR3 length: 10 amino acids. The DNA of the CDR3 is TGTGCCAGCAGTTACCCTGAAGCTATCTTT. Translation: CASSYPEAIF.

This clonotype was seen at least ten times. The J gene is TRBJ2-5, the V gene TRBV5-8, with TRBD1 identical over 11 bases. CDR1 SGHTS and CDR2 YDEGEE come from the germline V gene. V shed 4 bases and J 2 bases; nucleotides not matched to a gene: 4. The CDR3 sequence is 15 residues long. CDR3 region: CASSPGQGGQETQYF. The CDR3 DNA reads TGTGCCAGCAGCCCGGGACAGGGGGGGCAAGAGACCCAGTACTTC.

This clonotype came up a few times. The chain employs TRBV7-3 and TRBJ2-3; 9 bases match TRBD1. The J call is uncertain, as TRBJ2-5 better fits the DNA end. CDR3 size: 14 residues. The V gene's germline CDR1 is SGHTA and CDR2 FQGTGA. The chain's CDR3 is CASSQGQGRQTQYF. The CDR3 region has the DNA TGTGCCAGCAGTCAAGGACAGGGGAGGCAGACCCAGTACTTC.

This clonotype showed up many times. CDR3 sequence (DNA): TGCGCCAGCAAGTTAGCGGGGGGAAATGAGCAGTTCTTC. This encodes CASKLAGGNEQFF. The rearrangement uses TRBV5-1 and TRBJ2-1, with TRBD2 matching 10 bases. CDR1 is SGHRS, CDR2 YFSETQ, per germline. The CDR3 covers 13 residues. V shed 6 bases, J shed 7 bases, and the junction held 4 bases outside the gene matches.

This clonotype was seen ten or more times. The chain recombines TRBV28 with TRBJ1-1, with D possibly TRBD1 on 5 matching bases. V dropped 2 bases and J dropped 1 base, with 11 bases sitting between them. Germline V gene sequence: CDR1 MDHEN, CDR2 SYDVKM. The CDR3 loop spans 15 amino acids. CDR3 amino acids: CASSLQGLGNTEAFF. The CDR3 DNA reads TGTGCCAGCAGTTTACAGGGCTTGGGGAACACTGAAGCTTTCTTT.

As concerns this clonotype: One base away lies a much larger clone, so this may be a sequencing read error. The chain recombines TRBV7-2 with TRBJ2-6; no firm D call. The DNA end lines up better with TRBJ2-7; the J call may be wrong. CDR3 length equals 11 residues. Germline CDR1 is SGHTA and CDR2 is FQGNSA. The CDR3 sequence: CANSLTYEQYF. The CDR3 DNA follows: TGTGCCAACAGCCTCACATACGAGCAGTACTTC.

The CDR3, as DNA: TGTGCCAGCAGTACTCGAGAAGGCTACGAGCAGTACTTC. Protein product: CASSTREGYEQYF. This rearrangement joins TRBV2 to TRBJ2-4; D uncertain. The J call may be wrong; the DNA end is better matched by TRBJ2-7. The germline V gene encodes CDR1 SNHLY and CDR2 FYNNEI. The CDR3 consists of 13 residues.

The rearrangement uses TRBV7-2 and TRBJ2-1, with D tentatively TRBD1 (6 bases). Matching the DNA end better, TRBJ2-7 makes the J call doubtful. Germline V gene data show CDR1 as SGHTA and CDR2 as FQGNSA. The CDR3 extends over 15 amino acids. CDR3 bases: TGTGCCAGCAGCTTAGAGGCAGGGGATACCTACGAGCAGTACTTC. This translates into CASSLEAGDTYEQYF.

The table lists this clonotype with many counts. The CDR3 reads CASSWAVPANYGYTF. CDR3 nucleotide sequence: TGTGCCAGCAGTTGGGCCGTTCCAGCTAACTATGGCTACACCTTC. The chain couples TRBV6-1 to TRBJ1-2; D call uncertain. From germline, CDR1 is MNHNS and CDR2 SASEGT. This CDR3 contains 15 residues. V gave up 5 bases and J gave up 0 bases, with 13 bases separating them.

This clonotype appeared many times. The chain has TRBV6-1 and TRBJ1-1; 7 nucleotides line up with TRBD1. The CDR3 length is 14 residues. Germline values: CDR1 MNHNS, CDR2 SASEGT. J was trimmed by 0 bases and V by 5 bases; bases with no gene match: 3. The CDR3 bases are TGTGCCAGCAGTTTCAGGGGGGTGAACACTGAAGCTTTCTTT. It is translated as CASSFRGVNTEAFF.

The chain uses TRBV7-3 and TRBJ2-6; D is ambiguous. Germline CDR1 reads SGHTA; CDR2 reads FQGTGA. Trimming pared 5 bases from V and 18 bases from J, leaving 5 bases between. The CDR3 totals 8 residues. CDR3 DNA sequence: TGTGCCAGCAGCCTCGGGACTTTC. This sequence encodes CASSLGTF.

This clonotype was found many times. The chain has TRBV6-4 and TRBJ2-1; 10 positions agree with TRBD2. The CDR3 runs to 13 residues. V lost 11 bases and J lost 5; bases outside the gene matches: 6. Germline CDR1 is MRHNA and CDR2 is SNTAGT. The CDR3 spells CAGGTSDHNEQFF. The CDR3 DNA reads as TGTGCCGGTGGGACTAGCGACCACAATGAGCAGTTCTTC.

The gene calls are TRBV19 and TRBJ2-7, with TRBD1 matching over 9 bases. Germline lookup yields CDR1 LNHDA and CDR2 SQIVND (reference sequence). J gave up 4 bases and V 6 bases, and 16 bases lay outside the gene matches. The CDR3 sequence is 17 residues long. The CDR3 bases are TGTGCCAGTAGAGGTCGGACAGGGGCCTCCCAAGGGTACGAGCAGTACTTC. It translates to CASRGRTGASQGYEQYF.